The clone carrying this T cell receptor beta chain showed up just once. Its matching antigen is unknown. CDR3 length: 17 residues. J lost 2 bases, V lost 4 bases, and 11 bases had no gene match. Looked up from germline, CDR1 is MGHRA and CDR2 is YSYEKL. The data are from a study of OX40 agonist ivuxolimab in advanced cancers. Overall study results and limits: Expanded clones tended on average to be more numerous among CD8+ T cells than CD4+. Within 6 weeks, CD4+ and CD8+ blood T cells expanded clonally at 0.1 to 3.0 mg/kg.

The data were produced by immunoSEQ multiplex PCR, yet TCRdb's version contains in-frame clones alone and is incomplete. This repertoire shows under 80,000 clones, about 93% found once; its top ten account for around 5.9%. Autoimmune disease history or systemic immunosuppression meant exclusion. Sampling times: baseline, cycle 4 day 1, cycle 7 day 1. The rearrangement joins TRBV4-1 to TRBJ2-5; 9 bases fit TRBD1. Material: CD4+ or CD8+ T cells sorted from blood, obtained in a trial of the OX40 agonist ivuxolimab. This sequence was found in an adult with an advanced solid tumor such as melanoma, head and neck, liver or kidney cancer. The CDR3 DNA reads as TGCGCCAGCAGCCTGAACGCCCCGGGACAGGGACAAGAGACCCAGTACTTC. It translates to CASSLNAPGQGQETQYF.